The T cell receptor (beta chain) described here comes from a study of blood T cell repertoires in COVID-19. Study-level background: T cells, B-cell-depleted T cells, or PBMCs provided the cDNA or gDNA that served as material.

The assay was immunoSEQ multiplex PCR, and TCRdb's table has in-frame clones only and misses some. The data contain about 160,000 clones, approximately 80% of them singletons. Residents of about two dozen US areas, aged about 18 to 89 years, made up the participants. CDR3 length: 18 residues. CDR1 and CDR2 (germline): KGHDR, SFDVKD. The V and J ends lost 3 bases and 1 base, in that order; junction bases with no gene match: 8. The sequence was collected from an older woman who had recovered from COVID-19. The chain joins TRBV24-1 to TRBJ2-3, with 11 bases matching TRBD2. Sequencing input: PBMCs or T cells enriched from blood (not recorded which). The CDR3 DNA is TGTGCCACCAGTGATCCTCAGACTAGCGGGGAGCGCACAGATACGCAGTATTTT. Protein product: CATSDPQTSGERTDTQYF.